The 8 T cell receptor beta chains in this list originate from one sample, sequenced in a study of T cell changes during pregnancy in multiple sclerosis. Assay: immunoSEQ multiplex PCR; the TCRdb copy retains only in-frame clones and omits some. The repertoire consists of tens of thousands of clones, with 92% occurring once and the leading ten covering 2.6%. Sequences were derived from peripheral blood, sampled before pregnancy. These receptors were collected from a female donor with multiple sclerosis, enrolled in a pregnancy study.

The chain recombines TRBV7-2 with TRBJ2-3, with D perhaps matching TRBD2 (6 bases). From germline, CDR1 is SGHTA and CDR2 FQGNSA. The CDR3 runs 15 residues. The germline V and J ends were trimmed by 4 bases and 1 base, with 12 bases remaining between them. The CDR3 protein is CASSSSGEGTDTQYF. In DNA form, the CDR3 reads TGTGCCAGCAGCTCGTCGGGAGAGGGCACAGATACGCAGTATTTT.

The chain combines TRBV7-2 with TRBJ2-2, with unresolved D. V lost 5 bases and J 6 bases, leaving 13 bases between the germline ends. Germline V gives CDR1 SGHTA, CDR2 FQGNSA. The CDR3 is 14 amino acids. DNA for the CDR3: TGTGCCAGCAGCCCGCGACTTAAATCCGGGGAGCTGTTTTTT. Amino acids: CASSPRLKSGELFF.

CDR3 DNA sequence: TGTGCCAGCAGCTTCTATTCCGCGGGAGGGTACAATGAGCAGTTCTTC. It specifies CASSFYSAGGYNEQFF. This rearrangement joins TRBV5-4 to TRBJ2-1, with 9 bases fitting TRBD2. Germline loops: CDR1 SGHNT, CDR2 YYREEE (reference sequence). The CDR3 sequence is 16 residues long. Losses at the gene ends were 2 bases for V and 4 bases for J; bases not matched to a gene: 7.

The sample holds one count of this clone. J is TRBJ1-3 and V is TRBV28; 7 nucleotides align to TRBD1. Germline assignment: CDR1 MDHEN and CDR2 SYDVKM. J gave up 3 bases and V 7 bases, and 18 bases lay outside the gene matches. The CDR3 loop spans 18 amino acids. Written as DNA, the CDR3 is TGTGCCAGCACTCCACTGAGGGGGCTGCCGATGGATGGAAACACCATATATTTT. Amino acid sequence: CASTPLRGLPMDGNTIYF.

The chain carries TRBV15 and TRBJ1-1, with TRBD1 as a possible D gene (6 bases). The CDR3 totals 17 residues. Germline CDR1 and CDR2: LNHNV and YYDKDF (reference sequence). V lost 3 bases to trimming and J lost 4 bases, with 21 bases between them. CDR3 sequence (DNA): TGTGCCACCAGCAGCCCGGGGGGGGGCGAGGGGCGCACTGAAGCTTTCTTT. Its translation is CATSSPGGGEGRTEAFF.

The CDR3 DNA reads TGTGCCAGCAGTTTTTTGGGGGGGGAGAACACTGAAGCTTTCTTT. This sequence encodes CASSFLGGENTEAFF. This chain connects TRBV28 to TRBJ1-1, with D maybe TRBD1 (5 bases). V was trimmed by 3 bases and J by 1 base, leaving 12 bases between them. This CDR3 comprises 15 residues. The germline gives CDR1 MDHEN, CDR2 SYDVKM.

Here the CDR3 DNA reads TGTGCCAGCAGCCCGAGTTGGCTAGCGGGAGTTTCGTTCCCCGGGGAGCTGTTTTTT. It specifies CASSPSWLAGVSFPGELFF. The chain joins TRBV7-2 to TRBJ2-2; 10 bases agree with TRBD2. Trimming removed 5 bases from V and 6 bases from J; junction bases left unmatched: 18. Germline values: CDR1 SGHTA, CDR2 FQGNSA. This CDR3 has 19 residues.

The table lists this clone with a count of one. The DNA for the CDR3 is TGTGCCAGCAGACAGTTCGGCCAAGAGACCCAGTACTTC. Amino acids: CASRQFGQETQYF. The chain employs TRBV7-2 and TRBJ2-5; no clear D. Germline V gene lookup returns CDR1 SGHTA and CDR2 FQGNSA. Trimming pared 6 bases from V and 1 base from J, leaving 9 bases between. The CDR3 is made up of 13 amino acids.